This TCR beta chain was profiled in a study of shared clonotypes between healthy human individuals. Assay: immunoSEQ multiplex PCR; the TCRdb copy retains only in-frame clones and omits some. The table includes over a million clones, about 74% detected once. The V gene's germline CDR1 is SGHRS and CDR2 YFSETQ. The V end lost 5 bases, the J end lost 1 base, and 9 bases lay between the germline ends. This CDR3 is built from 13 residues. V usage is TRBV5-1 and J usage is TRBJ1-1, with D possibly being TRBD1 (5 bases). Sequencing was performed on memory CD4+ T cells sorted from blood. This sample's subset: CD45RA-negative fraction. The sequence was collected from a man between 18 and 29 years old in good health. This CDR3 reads CASSVGQNTEAFF. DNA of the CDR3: TGCGCCAGCAGTGTCGGACAGAACACTGAAGCTTTCTTT.